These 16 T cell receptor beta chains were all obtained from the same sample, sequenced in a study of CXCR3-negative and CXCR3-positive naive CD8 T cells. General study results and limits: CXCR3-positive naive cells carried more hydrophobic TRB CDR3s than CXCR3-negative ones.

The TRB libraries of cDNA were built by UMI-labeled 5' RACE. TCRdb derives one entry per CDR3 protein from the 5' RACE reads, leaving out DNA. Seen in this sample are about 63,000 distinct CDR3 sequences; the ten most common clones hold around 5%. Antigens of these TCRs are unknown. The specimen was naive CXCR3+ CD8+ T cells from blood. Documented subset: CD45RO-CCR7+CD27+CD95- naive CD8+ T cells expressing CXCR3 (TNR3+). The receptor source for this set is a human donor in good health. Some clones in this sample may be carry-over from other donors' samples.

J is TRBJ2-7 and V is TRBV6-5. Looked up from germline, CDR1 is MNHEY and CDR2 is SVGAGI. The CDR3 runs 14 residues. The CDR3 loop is CASSYSLPLYEQYF.

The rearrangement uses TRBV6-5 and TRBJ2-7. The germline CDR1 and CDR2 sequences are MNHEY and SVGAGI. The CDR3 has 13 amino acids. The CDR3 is CASSTGVTGEQYF.

The CDR3 loop is CASSFGSPGNTIYF. The chain uses TRBV7-9 and TRBJ1-3. Per germline, CDR1 SEHNR and CDR2 FQNEAQ (reference sequence). The CDR3 has 14 residues.

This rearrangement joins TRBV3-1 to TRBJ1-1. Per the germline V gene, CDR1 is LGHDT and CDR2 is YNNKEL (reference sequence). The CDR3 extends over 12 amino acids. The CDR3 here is CASSQGQTEAFF.

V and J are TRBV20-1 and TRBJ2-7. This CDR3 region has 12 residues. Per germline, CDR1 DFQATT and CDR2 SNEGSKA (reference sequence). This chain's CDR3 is CSARVLDYEQYF.

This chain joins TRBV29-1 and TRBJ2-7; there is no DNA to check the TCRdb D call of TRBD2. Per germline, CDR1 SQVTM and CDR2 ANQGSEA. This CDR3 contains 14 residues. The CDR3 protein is CSVLTLAGELEQYF.

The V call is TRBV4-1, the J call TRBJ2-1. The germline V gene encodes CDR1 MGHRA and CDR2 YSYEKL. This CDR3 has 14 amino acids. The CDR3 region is CASSQDPADNEQFF.

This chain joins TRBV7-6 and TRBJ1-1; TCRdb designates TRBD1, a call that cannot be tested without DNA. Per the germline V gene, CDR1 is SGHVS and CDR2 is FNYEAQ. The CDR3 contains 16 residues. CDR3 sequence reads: CASSLERVRDNDEAFF.

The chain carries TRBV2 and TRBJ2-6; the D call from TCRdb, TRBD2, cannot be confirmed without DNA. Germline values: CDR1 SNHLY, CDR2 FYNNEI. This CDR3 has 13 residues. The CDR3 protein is CASSDTPSNVLTF.

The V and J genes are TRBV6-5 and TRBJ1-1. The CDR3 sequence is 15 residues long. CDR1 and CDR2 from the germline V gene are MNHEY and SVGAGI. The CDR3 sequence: CASSYSRGVNTEAFF.

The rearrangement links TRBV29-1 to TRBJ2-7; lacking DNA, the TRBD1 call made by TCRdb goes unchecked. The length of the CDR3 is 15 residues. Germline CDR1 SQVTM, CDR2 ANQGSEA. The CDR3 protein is CSVARRGVSSYEQYF.

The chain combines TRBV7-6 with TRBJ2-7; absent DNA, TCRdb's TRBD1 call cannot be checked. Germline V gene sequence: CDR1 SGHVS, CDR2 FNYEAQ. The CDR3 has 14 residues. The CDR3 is CASSLGQGATGLYF.

CDR3 protein: CSVYTPSTDTQYF. The gene calls are TRBV29-1 and TRBJ2-3. This CDR3 is 13 amino acids long. The germline CDR1 and CDR2 sequences are SQVTM and ANQGSEA.

CDR3 residues: CSGYQTTDATNEKLFF. This chain links TRBV29-1 with TRBJ1-4; TCRdb returns TRBD1, unconfirmable since there is no DNA. The CDR3 runs 16 residues. Germline CDR1 and CDR2: SQVTM and ANQGSEA.

The CDR3 here is CASSLGPGSAYNEQFF. The chain couples TRBV7-6 to TRBJ2-1; with no DNA, the TCRdb D assignment of TRBD1 cannot be verified. Germline V gene data show CDR1 as SGHVS and CDR2 as FNYEAQ. This CDR3 has 16 residues.

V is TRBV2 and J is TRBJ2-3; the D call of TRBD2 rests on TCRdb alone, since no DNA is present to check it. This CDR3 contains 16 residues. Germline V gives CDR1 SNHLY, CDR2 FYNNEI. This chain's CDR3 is CASSEEHGLSTDTQYF.